This TCR beta chain appears in the sequencing data of a study of human thymus T cells. Germline assignment: CDR1 LGHNA and CDR2 YSLEER. V lost 4 bases, J lost 0 bases, and 17 bases stayed unmatched. This CDR3 is 21 amino acids long. From resections taken during corrective heart surgery, the thymus tissue was obtained. Some clones are missing from TCRdb's copy, which holds only in-frame ones; the method was immunoSEQ multiplex PCR. The data show approximately 70,000 clones, roughly 95% seen once. The V gene is TRBV4-3, the J gene TRBJ2-1; 11 nucleotides line up with TRBD2. The sequencing sample was made of thymus tissue. This sequence originates from a girl under three years old with a congenital heart defect but otherwise immunologically healthy. The CDR3 region is CASSLPRGLADLPSSYNEQFF. CDR3 coding DNA: TGCGCCAGCAGCCTCCCAAGGGGACTAGCGGACCTCCCGAGCTCCTACAATGAGCAGTTCTTC.